The 17 T cell receptor beta chains below all came from one sample that was sequenced in a study of blood T cell repertoires in COVID-19. Libraries were prepared by immunoSEQ multiplex PCR; TCRdb keeps only in-frame clonotypes and omits some of them. The sample lists almost 50,000 clones, around 80% occurring once. The sequenced material came from peripheral blood. All receptors derive from a man between 65 and 85 years old with acute or convalescent COVID-19.

V and J are TRBV12-5 and TRBJ2-3; 7 positions agree with TRBD1. Unmatched junction bases numbered 2, after V lost 5 bases and J lost 0 bases. Germline V gene sequence: CDR1 LGHNT, CDR2 FRNRAP. This CDR3 contains 14 residues. CDR3 residues: CASGLTGSTDTQYF. The CDR3 coding sequence is TGTGCTAGTGGTCTGACAGGGAGCACAGATACGCAGTATTTT.

V gene TRBV30 combines with J gene TRBJ2-3; TRBD2 agrees at 12 bases. Germline V lookup: CDR1 GTSNPN, CDR2 SVGIG (reference sequence). CDR3 size: 15 residues. With V trimmed by 6 bases and J by 9 bases, 13 bases remained unmatched. CDR3 amino acids: CACPGLAGSRTTQYF. In nucleotides, the CDR3 is TGTGCCTGTCCGGGACTAGCGGGTTCAAGGACGACGCAGTATTTT.

Regarding this clone: The junction shows a germline mismatch at one end, possibly a read error. The chain uses TRBV5-1 and TRBJ2-7, with D maybe TRBD2 (7 bases). Germline lookup yields CDR1 SGHRS and CDR2 YFSETQ. The CDR3 extends over 13 amino acids. The CDR3 region has the DNA TGCGCCAGCAGCTGGGGGGGCTCCAACGAGCAGTACTTC. It translates to CASSWGGSNEQYF.

The CDR3 region has the DNA TGCAGTGCTAGATTCGGGCAGGGTGAACATTTT. Its protein product is CSARFGQGEHF. The genes are TRBV20-1 and TRBJ1-5; D perhaps matches TRBD1 (5 bases). Trimming shortened V by 2 bases and J by 16 bases, and 15 bases separated the two germline ends. The CDR3 is made up of 11 amino acids. Germline values: CDR1 DFQATT, CDR2 SNEGSKA (reference sequence).

The chain joins TRBV11-3 to TRBJ2-2; D may be TRBD2 (5 bases). This CDR3 region has 16 residues. V dropped 2 bases and J dropped 7 bases, with 17 bases sitting between them. The germline CDR1 and CDR2 sequences are SGHNT and YENEEA. The CDR3 coding sequence is TGTGCCAGCAGCTTACGGACTCGACGCGAGGGCGGGGAGCTGTTTTTT. Encoded protein: CASSLRTRREGGELFF.

In this sample, this clone turned up a few times. The rearrangement joins TRBV4-1 to TRBJ2-1; 10 nucleotides match TRBD1. The CDR3 consists of 14 residues. CDR1 is MGHRA, CDR2 YSYEKL, per germline. V lost 4 bases to trimming and J lost 7 bases; unmatched junction nucleotides: 4. The CDR3 DNA sequence: TGCGCCAGCAGCCTGACAGGGGGCTCAAATGAGCAGTTCTTC. It yields the protein CASSLTGGSNEQFF.

The genes are TRBV9 and TRBJ2-7, with D possibly matching TRBD1 (5 bases). The germline V gene has CDR1 SGDLS and CDR2 YYNGEE. CDR3 size: 14 residues. V was clipped by 1 base and J by 1 base, with 9 bases between them. The CDR3 protein is CASSVQGASYEQYF. In nucleotides, the CDR3 is TGTGCCAGCAGCGTACAGGGTGCTTCCTACGAGCAGTACTTC.

This sequence joins TRBV5-1 and TRBJ2-7; 10 bases map to TRBD2. The trim removed 2 bases at V and 2 bases at J, leaving 4 bases unmatched. Germline CDR1 reads SGHRS; CDR2 reads YFSETQ. The CDR3 runs 15 residues. CDR3 DNA sequence: TGCGCCAGCAGCTTAACTAGCGGGGCCACCTACGAGCAGTACTTC. This translates into CASSLTSGATYEQYF.

The chain employs TRBV9 and TRBJ2-5, with D hard to call. Germline CDR1 is SGDLS and CDR2 is YYNGEE. Between the trimmed V and J ends, which lost 3 bases and 2 bases, there was a span of 5 bases. The CDR3 loop spans 12 amino acids. The DNA for the CDR3 is TGTGCCAGCAGCGATCAACAAGAGACCCAGTACTTC. This translates into CASSDQQETQYF. The whole variable domain, filled in from reference TRBV9 and TRBJ2-5, reads DSGVTQTPKHLITATGQRVTLRCSPRSGDLSVYWYQQSLDQGLQFLIQYYNGEERAKGNILERFSAQQFPDLHSELNLSSLELGDSALYFCASSDQQETQYFGPGTRLLVL.

V usage is TRBV6-2 or TRBV6-3 and J usage is TRBJ1-1, with TRBD1 matching over 7 bases. The CDR3 sequence is 17 residues long. After removal of 2 bases from V and 0 bases from J, the junction contained 9 bases not matched to a gene. The germline gives CDR1 MNHEY, CDR2 SVGEGT. In nucleotides, the CDR3 is TGTGCCAGCAGTTACCCCCCGGACAGGAGCGTGAACACTGAAGCTTTCTTT. Its translation is CASSYPPDRSVNTEAFF.

The CDR3 nucleotides read TGTGCCAGCAGCTCTACTTTGAGCACTGAAGCTTTCTTT. Translated: CASSSTLSTEAFF. The V and J genes are TRBV7-8 and TRBJ1-1; D gene uncertain. V lost 4 bases and J 4 bases, leaving 10 bases between the germline ends. This CDR3 has 13 residues. In germline, CDR1 is SGHVS, CDR2 FQNEAQ.

The genes are TRBV6-5 and TRBJ2-1, with 8 bases that match TRBD2. CDR1 MNHEY and CDR2 SVGAGI come from the germline V gene. The CDR3 runs 14 residues. V gave up 0 bases and J gave up 6 bases; unmatched junction bases: 1. The CDR3 bases are TGTGCCAGCAGTTACTCGAGCGGGGGCAATGAGCAGTTCTTC. Residues: CASSYSSGGNEQFF.

This chain joins TRBV18 and TRBJ1-1; D is uncertain. Trimming pared 0 bases from V and 1 base from J, leaving 6 bases between. CDR3 length: 14 residues. CDR1 is KGHSH and CDR2 is LQKENI in the germline V gene. The CDR3 sequence: CASSPPLGNTEAFF. CDR3 nucleotides: TGTGCCAGCTCACCACCGCTAGGGAACACTGAAGCTTTCTTT.

The V call is TRBV12-3 or TRBV12-4, the J call TRBJ1-3; D ambiguous. The CDR3 has 12 residues. The V end was cut by 6 bases, the J end by 5 bases, with 8 bases between. The CDR3 coding sequence is TGTGCCAGCAGCCCCTACCGAAACACCATATATTTT. This codes for CASSPYRNTIYF.

This chain uses TRBV20-1 with TRBJ1-1; D is unresolved. CDR3 length: 12 residues. V was clipped by 3 bases and J by 1 base, with 6 bases between them. CDR1 and CDR2 (germline): DFQATT, SNEGSKA (reference sequence). CDR3 loop: CSASWQNTEAFF. Written as DNA, the CDR3 is TGCAGTGCTAGTTGGCAGAACACTGAAGCTTTCTTT.

This chain links TRBV11-2 with TRBJ2-3; 9 bases are shared with TRBD2. The CDR3 has 17 residues. After removal of 5 bases from V and 6 bases from J, the junction contained 15 bases not matched to a gene. Per the germline V gene, CDR1 is SGHAT and CDR2 is FQNNGV. Here the CDR3 reads CASSRNGAGGPLDTQYF. CDR3 nucleotides: TGTGCCAGCAGCCGAAATGGGGCGGGAGGGCCGTTGGATACGCAGTATTTT.

The rearrangement uses TRBV19 and TRBJ2-2; no clear D gene. Germline V gives CDR1 LNHDA, CDR2 SQIVND (reference sequence). Trimming removed 7 bases at V and 6 bases at J, with 9 bases between. This CDR3 contains 12 residues. The CDR3 DNA follows: TGTGCCAGTAACTGGGCGTCCGGGGAGCTGTTTTTT. Translated: CASNWASGELFF.